The clone carrying this T cell receptor beta chain was seen a handful of times. Germline CDR1 reads SNHLY; CDR2 reads FYNNEI. The CDR3 is 16 amino acids. Trimming shortened V by 5 bases and J by 2 bases, and 13 bases separated the two germline ends. The entry originates in a study of identical twins. TCRdb re-called the 5' RACE reads with MiXCR, one entry per CDR3 protein. Of approximately 700,000 distinct CDR3 sequences in the sample, 15% to 20% were seen once. These data also formed part of another study, on T cells expressing NK-cell markers. That paper adds: Several experiments employed an anti-gamma-delta TCR antibody to confine sorting to alpha-beta TCR T cells. In several donors, dominant clonotypes made up 28.3-60.1% of CD3+CD56-NKG2C+ cells. Whether the expanded NKG2C+ T cell clones recognized HCMV remained unclear.

The sequence derives from a woman between 18 and 29 years old in good health. V is TRBV2 and J is TRBJ2-6, with D perhaps TRBD1 (5 bases). The sample was PBMCs. CDR3 nucleotide sequence: TGTGCCAGCAGTTACGACAGCCGTGCTGGGGCCAACGTCCTGACTTTC. Its translation: CASSYDSRAGANVLTF.